The clone carrying this T cell receptor (beta chain) was counted between two and nine times. Its target is not known. Sequencing used cDNA as its template, made by extracting RNA and reverse transcribing it. Measured with immunoSEQ multiplex PCR; TCRdb has only the in-frame clones, and not every one. The sample shows approximately 140,000 clones, roughly 82% of them seen only once. This sample was taken from a study of CD8+ T cells in alopecia areata. Overall study context: Treatment ran 6 to 18 months, with 6 months of follow-up afterward. Regarding the study as a whole: Unlike in mice, where it was clearer, TCR sharing across patients was less clear, possibly HLA-related. With just one nonresponder, it is still uncertain whether baseline CD8+ expansion relates to response.

Specified treatment: oral pan-JAK inhibitor, 5-10 mg twice daily. Sequenced material: CD8+ T cells sorted from blood, taken at week 4, from a patient treated with tofacitinib. This clonotype was obtained from a human donor with alopecia areata.

CDR3: CASSPRDSFNEQFF. The DNA of the CDR3 is TGTGCCAGCAGCCCCCGGGACAGTTTCAATGAGCAGTTCTTC. This chain joins TRBV7-8 and TRBJ2-1, with 7 bases fitting TRBD1. V shed 5 bases and J 6 bases; nucleotides not matched to a gene: 7. Germline V CDR1 and CDR2: SGHVS, FQNEAQ. The CDR3 extends over 14 amino acids.